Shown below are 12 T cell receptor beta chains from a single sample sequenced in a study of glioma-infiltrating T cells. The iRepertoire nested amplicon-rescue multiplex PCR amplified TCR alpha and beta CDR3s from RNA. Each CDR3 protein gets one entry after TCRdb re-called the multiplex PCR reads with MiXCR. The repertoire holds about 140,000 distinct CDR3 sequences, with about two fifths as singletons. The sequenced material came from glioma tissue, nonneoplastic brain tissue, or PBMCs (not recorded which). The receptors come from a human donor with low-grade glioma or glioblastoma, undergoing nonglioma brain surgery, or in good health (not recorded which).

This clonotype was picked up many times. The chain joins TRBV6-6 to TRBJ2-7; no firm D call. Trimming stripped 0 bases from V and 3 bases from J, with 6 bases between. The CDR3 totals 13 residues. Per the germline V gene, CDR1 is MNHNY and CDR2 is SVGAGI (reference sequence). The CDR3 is CASSYSTGYEQYF. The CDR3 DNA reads TGTGCCAGCAGTTACTCGACGGGCTACGAGCAGTACTTC.

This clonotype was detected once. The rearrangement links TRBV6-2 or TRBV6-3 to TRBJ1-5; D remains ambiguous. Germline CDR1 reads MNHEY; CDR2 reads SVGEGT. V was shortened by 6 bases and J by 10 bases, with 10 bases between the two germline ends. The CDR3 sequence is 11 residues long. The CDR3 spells CASSEVGPQHF. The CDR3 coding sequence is TGTGCCAGCAGCGAGGTGGGCCCCCAGCATTTT.

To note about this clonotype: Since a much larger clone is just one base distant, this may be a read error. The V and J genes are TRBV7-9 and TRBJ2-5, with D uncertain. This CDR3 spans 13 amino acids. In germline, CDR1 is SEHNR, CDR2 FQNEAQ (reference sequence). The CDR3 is CARSSPSMETQYF. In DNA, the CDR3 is TGTGCCCGCAGCTCACCTTCGATGGAGACCCAGTACTTC. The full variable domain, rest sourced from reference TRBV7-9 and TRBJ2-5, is DTGVSQNPRHKITKRGQNVTFRCDPISEHNRLYWYRQTLGQGPEFLTYFQNEAQLEKSRLLSDRFSAERPKGSFSTLEIQRTEQGDSAMYLCARSSPSMETQYFGPGTRLLVL.

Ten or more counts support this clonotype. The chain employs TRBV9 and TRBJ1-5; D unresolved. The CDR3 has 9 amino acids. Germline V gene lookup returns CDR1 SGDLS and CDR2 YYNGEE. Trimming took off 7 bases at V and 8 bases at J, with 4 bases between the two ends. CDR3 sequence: CASGEPQHF. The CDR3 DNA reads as TGTGCCAGCGGGGAGCCCCAGCATTTT. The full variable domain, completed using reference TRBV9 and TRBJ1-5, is DSGVTQTPKHLITATGQRVTLRCSPRSGDLSVYWYQQSLDQGLQFLIQYYNGEERAKGNILERFSAQQFPDLHSELNLSSLELGDSALYFCASGEPQHFGDGTRLSIL.

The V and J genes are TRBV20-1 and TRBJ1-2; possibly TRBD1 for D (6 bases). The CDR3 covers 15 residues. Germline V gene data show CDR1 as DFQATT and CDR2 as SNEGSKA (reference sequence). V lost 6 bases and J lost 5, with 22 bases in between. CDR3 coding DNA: TGCAGTGCCCATAACCCGGGACACACTCTATATGGCTACACCTTC. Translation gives CSAHNPGHTLYGYTF.

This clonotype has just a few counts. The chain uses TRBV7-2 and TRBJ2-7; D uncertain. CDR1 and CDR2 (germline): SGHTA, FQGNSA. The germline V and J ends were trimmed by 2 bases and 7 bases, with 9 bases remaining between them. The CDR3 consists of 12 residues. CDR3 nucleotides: TGTGCCAGCAGCTTACCCCCCCAGGAGCAGTACTTC. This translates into CASSLPPQEQYF.

The CDR3 region has the DNA TGTGCCAGCAGCCCCGGCGCCTATGGCTACACCTTC. This gives the protein CASSPGAYGYTF. The V call is TRBV7-9, the J call TRBJ1-2; D call uncertain. The germline V gene has CDR1 SEHNR and CDR2 FQNEAQ (reference sequence). V lost 5 bases and J 4 bases, leaving 8 bases between the germline ends. This CDR3 spans 12 amino acids.

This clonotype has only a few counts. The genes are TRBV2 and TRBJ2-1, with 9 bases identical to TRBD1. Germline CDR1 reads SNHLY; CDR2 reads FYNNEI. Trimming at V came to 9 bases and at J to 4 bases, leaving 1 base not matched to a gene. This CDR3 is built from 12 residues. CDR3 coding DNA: TGTGCCAGGACAGGGGGATACAATGAGCAGTTCTTC. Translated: CARTGGYNEQFF.

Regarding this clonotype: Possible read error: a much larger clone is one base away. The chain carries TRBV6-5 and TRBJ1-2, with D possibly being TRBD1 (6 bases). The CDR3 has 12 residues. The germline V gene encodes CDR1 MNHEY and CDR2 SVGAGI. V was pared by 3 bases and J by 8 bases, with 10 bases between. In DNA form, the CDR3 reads TGTGCCAGCAGTTATTCGGGGGGCGGCTACACCTTC. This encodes CASSYSGGGYTF.

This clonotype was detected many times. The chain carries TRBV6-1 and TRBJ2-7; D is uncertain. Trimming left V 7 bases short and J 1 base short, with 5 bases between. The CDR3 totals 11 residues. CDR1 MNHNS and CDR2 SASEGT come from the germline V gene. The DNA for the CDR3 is TGTGCCAGCACCAGTTCCTACGAGCAGTACTTC. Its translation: CASTSSYEQYF.

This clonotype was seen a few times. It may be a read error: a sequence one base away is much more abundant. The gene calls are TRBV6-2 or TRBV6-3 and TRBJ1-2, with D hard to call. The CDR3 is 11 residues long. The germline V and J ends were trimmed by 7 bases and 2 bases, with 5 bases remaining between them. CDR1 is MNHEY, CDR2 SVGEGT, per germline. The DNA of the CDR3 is TGTGCCAGCATTTCAAACTATGGCTACACCTTC. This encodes CASISNYGYTF.

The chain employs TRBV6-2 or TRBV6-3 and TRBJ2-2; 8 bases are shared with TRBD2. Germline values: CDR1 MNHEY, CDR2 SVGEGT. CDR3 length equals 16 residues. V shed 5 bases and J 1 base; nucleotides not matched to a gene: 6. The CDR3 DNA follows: TGTGCCAGCAGTACCCCGGGACTAGGGAACACCGGGGAGCTGTTTTTT. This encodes CASSTPGLGNTGELFF.